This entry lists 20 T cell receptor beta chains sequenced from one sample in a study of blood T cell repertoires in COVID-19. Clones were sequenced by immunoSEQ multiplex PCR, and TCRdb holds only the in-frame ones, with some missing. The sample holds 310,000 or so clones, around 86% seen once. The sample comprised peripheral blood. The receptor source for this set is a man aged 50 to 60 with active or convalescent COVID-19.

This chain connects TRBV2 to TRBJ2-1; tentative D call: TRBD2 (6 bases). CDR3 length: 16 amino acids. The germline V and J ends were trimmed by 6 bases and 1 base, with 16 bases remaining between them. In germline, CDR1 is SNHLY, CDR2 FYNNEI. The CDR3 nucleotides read TGTGCCAGCAGAGGACTAACTCAACCGTCCTACAATGAGCAGTTCTTC. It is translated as CASRGLTQPSYNEQFF.

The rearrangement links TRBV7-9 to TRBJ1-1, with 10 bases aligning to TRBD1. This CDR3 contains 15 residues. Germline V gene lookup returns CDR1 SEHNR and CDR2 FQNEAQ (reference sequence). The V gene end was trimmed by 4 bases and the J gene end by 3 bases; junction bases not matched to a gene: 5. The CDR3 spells CASSSEDRGHTEAFF. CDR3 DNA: TGTGCCAGCAGCTCAGAAGACAGGGGGCACACTGAAGCTTTCTTT.

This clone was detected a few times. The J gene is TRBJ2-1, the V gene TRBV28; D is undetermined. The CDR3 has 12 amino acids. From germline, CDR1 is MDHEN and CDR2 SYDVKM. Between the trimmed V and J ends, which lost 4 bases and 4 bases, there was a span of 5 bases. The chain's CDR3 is CASSYGYNEQFF. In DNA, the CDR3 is TGTGCCAGCAGTTACGGGTACAATGAGCAGTTCTTC. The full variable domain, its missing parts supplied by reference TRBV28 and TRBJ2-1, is DVKVTQSSRYLVKRTGEKVFLECVQDMDHENMFWYRQDPGLGLRLIYFSYDVKMKEKGDIPEGYSVSREKKERFSLILESASTNQTSMYLCASSYGYNEQFFGPGTRLTVL.

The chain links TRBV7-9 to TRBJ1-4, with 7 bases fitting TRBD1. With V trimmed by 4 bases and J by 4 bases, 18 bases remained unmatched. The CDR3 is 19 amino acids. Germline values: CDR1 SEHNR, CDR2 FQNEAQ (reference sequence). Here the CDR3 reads CASSSTSSPKQGYNEKLFF. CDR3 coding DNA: TGTGCCAGCAGCTCGACCTCCTCTCCTAAACAGGGGTATAATGAAAAACTGTTTTTT.

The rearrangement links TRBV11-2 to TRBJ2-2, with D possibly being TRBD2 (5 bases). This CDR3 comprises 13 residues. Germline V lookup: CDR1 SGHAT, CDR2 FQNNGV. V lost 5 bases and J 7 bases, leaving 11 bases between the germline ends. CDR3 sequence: CASSPRGSGELFF. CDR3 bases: TGTGCCAGCAGCCCCCGGGGTAGCGGGGAGCTGTTTTTT.

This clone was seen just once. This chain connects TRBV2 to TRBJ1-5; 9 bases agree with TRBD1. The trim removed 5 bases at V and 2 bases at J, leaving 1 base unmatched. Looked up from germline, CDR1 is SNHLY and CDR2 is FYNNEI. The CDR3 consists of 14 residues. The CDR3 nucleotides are TGTGCCAGCAGTTGGACAGGGGGCAATCAGCCCCAGCATTTT. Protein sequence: CASSWTGGNQPQHF.

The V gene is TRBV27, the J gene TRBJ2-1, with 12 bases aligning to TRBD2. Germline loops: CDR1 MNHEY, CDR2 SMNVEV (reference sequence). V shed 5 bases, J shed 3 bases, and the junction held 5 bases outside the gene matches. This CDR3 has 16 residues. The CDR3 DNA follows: TGTGCCAGCAGTCGTCTAGCGGGAGGGGTCTACAATGAGCAGTTCTTC. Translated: CASSRLAGGVYNEQFF.

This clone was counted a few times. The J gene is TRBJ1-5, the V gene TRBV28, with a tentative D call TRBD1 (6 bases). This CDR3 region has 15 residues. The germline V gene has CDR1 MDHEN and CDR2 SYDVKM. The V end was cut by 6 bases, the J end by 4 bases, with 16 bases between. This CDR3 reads CASRNTGLRNQPQHF. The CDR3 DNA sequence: TGTGCCAGCAGAAACACAGGGTTGAGGAATCAGCCCCAGCATTTT. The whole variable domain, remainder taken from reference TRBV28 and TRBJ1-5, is DVKVTQSSRYLVKRTGEKVFLECVQDMDHENMFWYRQDPGLGLRLIYFSYDVKMKEKGDIPEGYSVSREKKERFSLILESASTNQTSMYLCASRNTGLRNQPQHFGDGTRLSIL.

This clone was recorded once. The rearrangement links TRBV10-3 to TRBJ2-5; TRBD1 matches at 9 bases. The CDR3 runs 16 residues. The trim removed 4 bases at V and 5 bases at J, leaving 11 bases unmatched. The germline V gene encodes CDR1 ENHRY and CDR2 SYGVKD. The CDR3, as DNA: TGTGCCATCAGTGTAACGGGGACAGGGCTGGGGGAGACCCAGTACTTC. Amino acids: CAISVTGTGLGETQYF.

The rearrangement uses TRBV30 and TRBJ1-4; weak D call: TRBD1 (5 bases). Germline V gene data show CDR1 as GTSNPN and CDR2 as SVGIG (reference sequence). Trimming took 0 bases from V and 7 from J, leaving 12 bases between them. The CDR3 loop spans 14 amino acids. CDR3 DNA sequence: TGTGCCTGGAGTGTTGGGGGGTACGGTGAAAAACTGTTTTTT. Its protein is CAWSVGGYGEKLFF.

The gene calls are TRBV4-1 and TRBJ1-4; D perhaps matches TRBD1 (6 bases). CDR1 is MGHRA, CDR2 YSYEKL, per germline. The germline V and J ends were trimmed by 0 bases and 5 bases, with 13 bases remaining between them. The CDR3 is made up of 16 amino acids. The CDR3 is CASSQDFRTENEKLFF. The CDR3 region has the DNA TGCGCCAGCAGCCAAGATTTTAGGACAGAGAATGAAAAACTGTTTTTT.

CDR3 sequence: CASSAYRGQGEAFF. The CDR3 DNA is TGTGCCAGCAGTGCATATAGGGGACAGGGTGAAGCTTTCTTT. The rearrangement links TRBV25-1 to TRBJ1-1, with 9 bases lining up with TRBD1. This CDR3 is 14 amino acids long. The germline CDR1 and CDR2 sequences are MGHDK and SYGVNS. V lost 4 bases, J lost 7 bases, and 7 bases stayed unmatched.

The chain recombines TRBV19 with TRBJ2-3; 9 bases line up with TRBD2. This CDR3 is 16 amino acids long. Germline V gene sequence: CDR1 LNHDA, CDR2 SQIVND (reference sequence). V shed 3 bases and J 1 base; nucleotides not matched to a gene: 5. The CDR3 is CASSISGGFGTDTQYF. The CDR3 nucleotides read TGTGCCAGTAGTATCAGCGGGGGGTTCGGCACAGATACGCAGTATTTT. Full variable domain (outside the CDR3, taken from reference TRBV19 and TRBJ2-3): DGGITQSPKYLFRKEGQNVTLSCEQNLNHDAMYWYRQDPGQGLRLIYYSQIVNDFQKGDIAEGYSVSREKKESFPLTVTSAQKNPTAFYLCASSISGGFGTDTQYFGPGTRLTVL.

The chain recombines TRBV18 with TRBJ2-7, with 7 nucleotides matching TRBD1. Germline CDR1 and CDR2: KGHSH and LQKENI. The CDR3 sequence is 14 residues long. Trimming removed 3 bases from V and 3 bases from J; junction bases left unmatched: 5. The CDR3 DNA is TGTGCCAGCTCACCGGGACAGATCAGCTACGAGCAGTACTTC. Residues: CASSPGQISYEQYF.

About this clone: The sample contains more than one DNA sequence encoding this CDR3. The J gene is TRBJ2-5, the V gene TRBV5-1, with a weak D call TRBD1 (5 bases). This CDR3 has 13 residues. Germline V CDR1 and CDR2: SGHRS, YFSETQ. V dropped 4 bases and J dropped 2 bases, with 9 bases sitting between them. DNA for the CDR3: TGCGCCAGCAGCCTAGACAGACAAGAGACCCAGTACTTC. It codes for CASSLDRQETQYF.

CDR3: CASSFDGLDQPQHF. The CDR3 DNA reads TGTGCCAGCAGTTTCGACGGGTTGGATCAGCCCCAGCATTTT. The chain couples TRBV6-5 to TRBJ1-5, with D unresolved. This CDR3 contains 14 residues. Germline CDR1 and CDR2: MNHEY and SVGAGI. V lost 4 bases, J lost 5 bases, and 12 bases lay in between.

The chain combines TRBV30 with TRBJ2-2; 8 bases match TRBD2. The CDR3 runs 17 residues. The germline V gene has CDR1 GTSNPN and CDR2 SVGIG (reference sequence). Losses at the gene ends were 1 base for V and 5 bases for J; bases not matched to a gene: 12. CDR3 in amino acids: CAWSAFRKLAVTGELFF. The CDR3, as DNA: TGTGCCTGGAGTGCCTTCCGGAAACTAGCGGTGACCGGGGAGCTGTTTTTT.

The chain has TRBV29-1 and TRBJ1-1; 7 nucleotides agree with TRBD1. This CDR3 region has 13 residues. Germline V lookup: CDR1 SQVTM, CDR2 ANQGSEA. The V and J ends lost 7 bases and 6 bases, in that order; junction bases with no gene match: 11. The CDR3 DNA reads TGCAGCGCCGGGACAGATCGCCGCGCTGAAGCTTTCTTT. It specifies CSAGTDRRAEAFF.

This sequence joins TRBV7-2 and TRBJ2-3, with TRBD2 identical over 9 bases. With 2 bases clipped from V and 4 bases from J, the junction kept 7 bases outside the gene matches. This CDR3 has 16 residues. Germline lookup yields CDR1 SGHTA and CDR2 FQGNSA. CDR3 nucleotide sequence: TGTGCCAGCAGCTTATTTGCGGGGGGGCGTTCAGATACGCAGTATTTT. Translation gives CASSLFAGGRSDTQYF.

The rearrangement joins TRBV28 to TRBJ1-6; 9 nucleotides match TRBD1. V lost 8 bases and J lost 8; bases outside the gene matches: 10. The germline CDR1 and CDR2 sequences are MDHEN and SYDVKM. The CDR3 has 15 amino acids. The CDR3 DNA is TGTGCCAGCCTCGCCCCGGGACAGGGTGATTCACCCCTCCACTTT. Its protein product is CASLAPGQGDSPLHF.